These 8 T cell receptor beta chains were all obtained from the same sample, sequenced in a study of post-analysis software for immune sequencing data (dated by TCRdb to about 2015). What the authors observed across the whole study: Significantly higher frequencies in patients than in controls were found for about five TRBV segments, including TRBV5-6, TRBV5-1 and TRBV20-1.

The receptor library was made with PCR. These reads were obtained on an Illumina HiSeq 2500. Unique molecular identifiers were incorporated into TCR beta cDNA libraries to reduce PCR and sequencing biases. Using fastp at Q25 and MiXCR, TCRdb reprocessed the public reads and kept productive beta chains. Under each unique CDR3 protein, matching rows form one entry showing the most common genes and DNA. The table for this sample lists hundreds of thousands of distinct CDR3 sequences; roughly three fifths of them were counted only once. 11% of the sample is taken by the ten largest. Which antigens these TCRs recognize remains unknown. The sample taken for sequencing was blood. The receptors were gathered from a girl between 2 and 10 years old with multiple sclerosis.

The chain recombines TRBV6-5 with TRBJ2-3; D may be TRBD2 (7 bases). Trimming shortened V by 11 bases and J by 4 bases, and 13 bases separated the two germline ends. This CDR3 comprises 12 residues. The germline V gene has CDR1 MNHEY and CDR2 SVGAGI. CDR3 DNA: TGTGCCCTTGGGGGGGCCTCAGATACGCAGTATTTT. Its protein product is CALGGASDTQYF.

The chain links TRBV27 to TRBJ2-1, with 11 bases matching TRBD2. The V and J ends lost 1 base and 4 bases, in that order; junction bases with no gene match: 9. This CDR3 spans 18 amino acids. CDR1 is MNHEY and CDR2 is SMNVEV in the germline V gene (reference sequence). In DNA, the CDR3 is TGTGCCAGCAGTTTATTGAGGCTAGCGGGGGGCCCGTACAATGAGCAGTTCTTC. It specifies CASSLLRLAGGPYNEQFF.

This clonotype was observed a single time. The chain links TRBV5-6 to TRBJ2-7, with D possibly TRBD2 on 5 matching bases. Trimming pared 3 bases from V and 7 bases from J, leaving 17 bases between. This CDR3 comprises 14 residues. Germline V gene lookup returns CDR1 SGHDT and CDR2 YYEEEE. CDR3 nucleotides: TGTGCCAGCAGCTCCCTTTACGGGGTTTGGGAGCAGTACTTC. The encoded protein is CASSSLYGVWEQYF.

This clonotype was detected a few times. The chain employs TRBV29-1 and TRBJ2-1; 10 nucleotides align to TRBD2. J lost 6 bases, V lost 2 bases, and 1 base had no gene match. In germline, CDR1 is SQVTM, CDR2 ANQGSEA. The CDR3 runs to 13 residues. CDR3 amino acids: CSVELAGANEQFF. The DNA for the CDR3 is TGCAGCGTTGAACTAGCGGGGGCCAATGAGCAGTTCTTC.

In its sample, this clonotype was seen a few times. The genes are TRBV29-1 and TRBJ1-2; D may be TRBD1 (6 bases). The V end was cut by 7 bases, the J end by 8 bases, with 14 bases between. The CDR3 is 11 residues long. The germline CDR1 and CDR2 sequences are SQVTM and ANQGSEA. In DNA form, the CDR3 reads TGCAGCGGACGGACAGCTTTAGGCTACACCTTC. Protein product: CSGRTALGYTF.

The chain recombines TRBV12-3 or TRBV12-4 with TRBJ1-2; maybe TRBD1 (5 bases). Trimming stripped 7 bases from V and 0 bases from J, with 12 bases between. There are 14 residues in the CDR3. CDR3 protein: CASTLGAANYGYTF. The CDR3, as DNA: TGTGCCAGCACCCTAGGGGCGGCTAACTATGGCTACACCTTC.

Only a few counts were recorded for this clonotype. The V and J genes are TRBV3-1 and TRBJ2-2; 11 bases map to TRBD2. The CDR3 runs to 16 residues. Germline V gene lookup returns CDR1 LGHDT and CDR2 YNNKEL (reference sequence). V lost 5 bases and J lost 0; bases outside the gene matches: 2. The CDR3 here is CASSRTSGSNTGELFF. In nucleotides, the CDR3 is TGTGCCAGCAGCAGGACTAGCGGGTCGAACACCGGGGAGCTGTTTTTT.

This chain uses TRBV14 with TRBJ2-1, with 7 bases that match TRBD2. CDR1 is SGHDN and CDR2 is FVKESK in the germline V gene. J gave up 6 bases and V 1 base, and 9 bases lay outside the gene matches. The length of the CDR3 is 16 residues. CDR3 in DNA: TGTGCCAGCAGCCAAGGCAGTGGACTAGGGATCAATGAGCAGTTCTTC. This sequence encodes CASSQGSGLGINEQFF.